These 3 T cell receptor beta chains were all obtained from the same sample, sequenced in a study of tumor-infiltrating lymphocytes in primary liver carcinoma. The researchers obtained blood RNA from unsorted whole blood and also extracted germline DNA. A constant-region primer served to make TCR beta cDNA from roughly 540 ng total RNA. Libraries covering TCR beta were generated through three nested multiplex PCR rounds (using a slightly modified ARM-PCR). A C-beta reverse primer was combined with TRBV1-TRBV30 forward primers in the first two PCR rounds, and each round had about 10 cycles. Each CDR3 protein is one row after TCRdb ran MiXCR on the multiplex PCR reads. This table holds approximately 340,000 distinct CDR3 sequences, less than 65% found once. Sequenced sample: peripheral blood. The receptors were gathered from a man between 40 and 49 years old with primary liver carcinoma and hepatitis B virus infection.

V is TRBV4-1 and J is TRBJ2-5; TRBD1 might be the D (6 bases). Per germline, CDR1 MGHRA and CDR2 YSYEKL. The length of the CDR3 is 15 residues. CDR3 sequence reads: CPCSLSGHSGETQYF. The CDR3 DNA reads TGCCCCTGCAGCCTCTCGGGACATTCCGGGGAGACCCAGTACTTC.

This chain uses TRBV14 with TRBJ2-7; no clear D. The CDR3 extends over 13 amino acids. Germline V gives CDR1 SGHDN, CDR2 FVKESK. V lost 1 base, J lost 6 bases, and 10 bases lay in between. The CDR3 DNA is TGTGCCAGCAGCCAAGCCCGGGTGAGCGAGCAGTACTTC. Protein sequence: CASSQARVSEQYF.

On this clonotype: The germline gene is not matched at one end of the junction; a read error may be the cause. The V and J genes are TRBV29-1 and TRBJ2-7; 7 bases are shared with TRBD2. This CDR3 is built from 13 residues. Germline V lookup: CDR1 SQVTM, CDR2 ANQGSEA. CDR3 amino acids: CIVLWLADYEQYF. CDR3 DNA: TGCATCGTTTTATGGCTAGCGGACTACGAGCAGTACTTC.